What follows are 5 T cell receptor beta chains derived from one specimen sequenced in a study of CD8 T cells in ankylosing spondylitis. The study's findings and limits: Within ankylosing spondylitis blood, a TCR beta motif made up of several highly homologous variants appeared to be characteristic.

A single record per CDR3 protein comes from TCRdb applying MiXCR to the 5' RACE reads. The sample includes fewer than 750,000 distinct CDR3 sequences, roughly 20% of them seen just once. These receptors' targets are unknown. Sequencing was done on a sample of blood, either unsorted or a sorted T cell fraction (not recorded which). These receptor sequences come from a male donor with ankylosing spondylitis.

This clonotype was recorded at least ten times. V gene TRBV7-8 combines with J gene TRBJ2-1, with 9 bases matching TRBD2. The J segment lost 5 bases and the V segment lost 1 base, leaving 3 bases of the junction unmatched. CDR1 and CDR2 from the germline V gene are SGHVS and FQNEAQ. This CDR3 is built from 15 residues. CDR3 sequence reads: CASSLGLAENNEQFF. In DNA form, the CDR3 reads TGTGCCAGCAGCTTAGGACTAGCGGAGAACAATGAGCAGTTCTTC.

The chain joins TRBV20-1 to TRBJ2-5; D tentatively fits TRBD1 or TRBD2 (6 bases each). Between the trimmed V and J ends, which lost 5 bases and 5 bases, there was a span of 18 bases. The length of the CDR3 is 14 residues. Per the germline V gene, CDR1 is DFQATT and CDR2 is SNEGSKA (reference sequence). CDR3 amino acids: CSALPEGGWETQYF. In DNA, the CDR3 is TGCAGTGCTTTGCCTGAGGGGGGTTGGGAGACCCAGTACTTC.

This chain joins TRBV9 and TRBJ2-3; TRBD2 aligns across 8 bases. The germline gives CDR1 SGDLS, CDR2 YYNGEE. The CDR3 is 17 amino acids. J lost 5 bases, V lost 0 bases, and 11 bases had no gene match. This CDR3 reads CASSVDGREGPGDTQYF. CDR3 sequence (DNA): TGTGCCAGCAGCGTAGATGGTCGGGAGGGGCCGGGAGATACGCAGTATTTT.

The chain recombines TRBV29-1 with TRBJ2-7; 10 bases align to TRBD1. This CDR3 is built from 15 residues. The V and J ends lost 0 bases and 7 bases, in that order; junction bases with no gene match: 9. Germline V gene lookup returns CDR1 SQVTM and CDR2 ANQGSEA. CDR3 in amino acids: CSVEDRGQGRGEQYF. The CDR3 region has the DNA TGCAGCGTTGAAGATCGGGGACAGGGGAGGGGGGAGCAGTACTTC.

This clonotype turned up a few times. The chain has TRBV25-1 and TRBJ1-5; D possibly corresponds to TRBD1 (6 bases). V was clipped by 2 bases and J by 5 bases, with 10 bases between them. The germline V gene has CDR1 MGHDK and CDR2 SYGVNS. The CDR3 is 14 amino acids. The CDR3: CASSEGDNYQPQHF. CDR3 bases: TGTGCCAGCAGTGAAGGGGACAACTATCAGCCCCAGCATTTT.